Below are 18 T cell receptor beta chains sequenced from a single sample in a study of regulatory T cells in long-lasting Graves disease. Both iRepertoire HTBI primers and Arm-PCR of CDR3 regions were used to build the TCR beta libraries. TCRdb analysed the multiplex PCR reads with MiXCR anew, one entry per CDR3 protein. The sample includes roughly 500,000 distinct CDR3 sequences, roughly 14% seen only once; the top ten take roughly a tenth. The time point was: newly diagnosed GD, antithyroid drugs for less than 3 months. After RNA was extracted from PBMCs, the TCR library was made from it. The data also belong to a second study, concerning T cells in Graves' hyperthyroidism and ophthalmopathy.

This specimen consisted of peripheral blood mononuclear cells (PBMCs), obtained at new diagnosis, from a patient treated with antithyroid drugs. These TCRs come from a young man with Graves disease.

This clonotype was seen many times. CDR3 nucleotide sequence: TGCAGTGCTAGTAGGGACTTGAGAACCTACGAGCAGTACTTC. As protein: CSASRDLRTYEQYF. The gene calls are TRBV20-1 and TRBJ2-7, with D perhaps matching TRBD2 (6 bases). V was cut by 3 bases and J by 2 bases, with 14 bases left in between. The germline CDR1 and CDR2 sequences are DFQATT and SNEGSKA (reference sequence). The CDR3 covers 14 residues.

V and J are TRBV5-1 and TRBJ2-7; 8 bases map to TRBD2. Germline trimming cut 7 bases from V and 2 bases from J; bases unmatched to any gene: 11. Per germline, CDR1 SGHRS and CDR2 YFSETQ. CDR3 size: 15 residues. The CDR3 sequence: CASGPSGGGPYEQYF. The CDR3 bases are TGCGCCAGCGGCCCCAGCGGGGGAGGGCCCTACGAGCAGTACTTC.

This clonotype was detected ten times or more. The rearrangement links TRBV5-8 to TRBJ2-5; 8 nucleotides agree with TRBD2. Germline-derived CDR1 and CDR2 are SGHTS and YDEGEE. V was pared by 4 bases and J by 5 bases, with 4 bases of the junction left unmatched. This CDR3 contains 13 residues. The CDR3, as DNA: TGTGCCAGCAGCCAAGGCGGGGGGGAGACCCAGTACTTC. Translation gives CASSQGGGETQYF.

This clonotype was found a few times. V usage is TRBV29-1 and J usage is TRBJ1-1; D unresolved. V shed 5 bases and J shed 1 base, with 5 bases lying between them. This CDR3 spans 11 amino acids. The germline V gene encodes CDR1 SQVTM and CDR2 ANQGSEA. The CDR3 loop reads CSVSQNTEAFF. The CDR3, as DNA: TGCAGCGTTTCCCAGAACACTGAAGCTTTCTTT. Full variable domain (remainder filled in from reference TRBV29-1 and TRBJ1-1): SAVISQKPSRDICQRGTSLTIQCQVDSQVTMMFWYRQQPGQSLTLIATANQGSEATYESGFVIDKFPISRPNLTFSTLTVSNMSPEDSSIYLCSVSQNTEAFFGQGTRLTVV.

This clonotype showed up many times. This chain connects TRBV6-1 to TRBJ1-1; 8 bases agree with TRBD1. Looked up from germline, CDR1 is MNHNS and CDR2 is SASEGT. With 7 bases clipped from V and 3 bases from J, the junction kept 7 bases outside the gene matches. The CDR3 totals 14 residues. The CDR3 sequence is CASITGGSHTEAFF. Here the CDR3 DNA reads TGTGCCAGCATAACAGGGGGAAGTCACACTGAAGCTTTCTTT.

This clonotype came up many times. The chain has TRBV10-3 and TRBJ2-7; 12 nucleotides line up with TRBD1. The CDR3 loop spans 14 amino acids. Germline trimming cut 7 bases from V and 4 bases from J; bases unmatched to any gene: 5. The germline V gene has CDR1 ENHRY and CDR2 SYGVKD. Here the CDR3 DNA reads TGTGCCATCACCCCGGGACAGGGGGCATACGAGCAGTACTTC. Translated: CAITPGQGAYEQYF.

A single count supports this clonotype. A far larger clone is off by one base, so a read error is likely. This rearrangement joins TRBV11-2 to TRBJ2-1; 9 nucleotides match TRBD2. The CDR3 has 17 residues. J was trimmed by 6 bases and V by 5 bases; bases with no gene match: 14. CDR1 is SGHAT and CDR2 is FQNNGV in the germline V gene. The CDR3 protein is CASSPTGRLAGVNEQFF. The CDR3 nucleotides are TGTGCCAGCAGCCCAACCGGTAGGTTAGCGGGAGTCAATGAGCAGTTCTTC.

This clonotype was seen at least ten times. The chain has TRBV20-1 and TRBJ1-1; D unresolved. The V end was cut by 0 bases, the J end by 6 bases, with 11 bases between. Germline CDR1 is DFQATT and CDR2 is SNEGSKA (reference sequence). The CDR3 totals 13 residues. Here the CDR3 reads CSARDVRRAEAFF. CDR3 nucleotide sequence: TGCAGTGCTAGAGATGTAAGGCGGGCTGAAGCTTTCTTT.

This clonotype has a count of ten or more. The chain recombines TRBV2 with TRBJ1-2; D remains ambiguous. Looked up from germline, CDR1 is SNHLY and CDR2 is FYNNEI. The V end lost 6 bases, the J end lost 2 bases, and 13 bases lay between the germline ends. This CDR3 spans 14 amino acids. CDR3 region: CASSRTDSNYGYTF. CDR3 bases: TGTGCCAGCAGCAGGACGGACTCAAACTATGGCTACACCTTC.

This clonotype was found a few times. The rearrangement uses TRBV11-2 and TRBJ1-5; D uncertain. With 3 bases removed from V and 10 bases from J, the gap between germline ends came to 13 bases. CDR1 is SGHAT, CDR2 FQNNGV, per germline. This CDR3 region has 13 residues. The CDR3 DNA reads TGTGCCAGCAGCTTGTCGACCAGAGCTCCCCAGCATTTT. This translates into CASSLSTRAPQHF.

Notes on this clonotype: A much larger clone differs from this one at a single base, so this may be a read error. V is TRBV9 and J is TRBJ2-3; D is unresolved. Germline CDR1 and CDR2: SGDLS and YYNGEE. This CDR3 spans 12 amino acids. Trimming left V 1 base short and J 2 bases short, with 2 bases between. In DNA, the CDR3 is TGTGCCAGCAGCGTATTCACAGATACGCAGTATTTT. Translating it yields CASSVFTDTQYF.

This clonotype was counted between two and nine times. This rearrangement joins TRBV5-1 to TRBJ2-7, with 8 bases lining up with TRBD2. The ends lost 4 bases at V and 0 bases at J; junction bases unmatched: 6. The germline gives CDR1 SGHRS, CDR2 YFSETQ. There are 15 residues in the CDR3. The CDR3 DNA is TGCGCCAGCAGCCCCTCTAGCGGGTTCTCCTACGAGCAGTACTTC. Translating gives CASSPSSGFSYEQYF.

This clonotype was seen only a few times. The rearrangement joins TRBV5-1 to TRBJ2-7; D gene unclear. The germline CDR1 and CDR2 sequences are SGHRS and YFSETQ. Trimming shortened V by 0 bases and J by 3 bases, and 7 bases separated the two germline ends. There are 13 residues in the CDR3. The CDR3 loop is CASSLDSDYEQYF. The CDR3, as DNA: TGCGCCAGCAGCTTGGATTCGGACTACGAGCAGTACTTC.

The J gene is TRBJ1-2, the V gene TRBV5-5; D is unclear. The V end was cut by 0 bases, the J end by 6 bases, with 9 bases between. The CDR3 spans 13 residues. CDR1 SGHKS and CDR2 YYEKEE come from the germline V gene (reference sequence). CDR3 amino acids: CASSLGQADGYTF. As DNA, the CDR3 is TGTGCCAGCAGCTTGGGGCAGGCTGATGGCTACACCTTC.

In its sample, this clonotype was seen a few times. The chain is built from TRBV9 and TRBJ2-3; 7 bases match TRBD2. Germline V CDR1 and CDR2: SGDLS, YYNGEE. The V segment lost 0 bases and the J segment 3 bases; nucleotides outside the gene matches: 7. The CDR3 spans 16 residues. The CDR3 loop reads CASSVEGGQVTDTQYF. The DNA of the CDR3 is TGTGCCAGCAGCGTAGAGGGAGGGCAGGTAACAGATACGCAGTATTTT.

This chain uses TRBV13 with TRBJ2-1; D gene unclear. CDR3 length: 15 residues. The V end lost 5 bases, the J end lost 1 base, and 12 bases lay between the germline ends. CDR1 and CDR2 from the germline V gene are PRHDT and FYEKMQ (reference sequence). DNA for the CDR3: TGTGCCAGCAGCGACGGGTCTAGGTCCTACAATGAGCAGTTCTTC. Its translation: CASSDGSRSYNEQFF.

This clonotype was counted many times. CDR3 nucleotides: TGTGCCTGGGACGGTCTGGCGAACACTGAAGCTTTCTTT. Amino acids: CAWDGLANTEAFF. The genes are TRBV30 and TRBJ1-1; D not resolved. The CDR3 runs to 13 residues. Germline CDR1 GTSNPN, CDR2 SVGIG (reference sequence). V was trimmed by 5 bases and J by 1 base, leaving 11 bases between them.

The rearrangement links TRBV28 to TRBJ1-5; D ambiguous. Germline-derived CDR1 and CDR2 are MDHEN and SYDVKM. The germline V and J ends were trimmed by 2 bases and 3 bases, with 8 bases remaining between them. CDR3 length equals 14 residues. The CDR3 DNA reads as TGTGCCAGCAGTTTACTACGGGACAATCAGCCCCAGCATTTT. Translation: CASSLLRDNQPQHF.